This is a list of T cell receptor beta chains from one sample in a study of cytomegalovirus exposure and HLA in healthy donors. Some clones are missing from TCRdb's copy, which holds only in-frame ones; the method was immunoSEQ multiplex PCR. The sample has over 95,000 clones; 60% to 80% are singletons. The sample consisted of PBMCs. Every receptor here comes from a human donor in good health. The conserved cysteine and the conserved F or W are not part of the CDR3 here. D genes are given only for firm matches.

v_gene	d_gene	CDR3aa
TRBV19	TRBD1	ASSTPRGRGGSGANVLT
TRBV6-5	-	ASSWTAKNTEAF
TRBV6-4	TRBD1	ASSDSSRDRGGGRWNTGELF
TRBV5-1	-	ASSLETNQPQH
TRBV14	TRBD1	ASSQDRPGQGGYNEQF
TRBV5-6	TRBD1	ASSYDRDRGREQY
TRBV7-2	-	ASSLVGGADTGELF
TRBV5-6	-	ASSRRGNNSPLH
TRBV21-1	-	ASSKPGRGGFGGGELF
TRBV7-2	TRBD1	ASSLMGQGKTEAF
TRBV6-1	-	ASKGLGTGNEKLF
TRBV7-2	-	ASSLRSYEQY
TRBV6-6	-	ASSYERTEAF
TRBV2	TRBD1	ASSRQGPRTEAF
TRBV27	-	ASSPTRAGNSGANVLT
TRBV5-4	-	ASSFGNQPQH